What follows is one TCR beta chain and its context. The sample belongs to a study of early T cells in non-severe SARS-CoV-2 infection. The CDR3 runs 15 residues. From germline, CDR1 is LGHDT and CDR2 YNNKEL (reference sequence). Trimming removed 3 bases from V and 1 base from J, with 12 bases in between. TCRdb redid the calling of the 5' RACE reads with MiXCR, one entry per CDR3 protein. The sample shows tens of thousands of distinct CDR3 sequences, 9% to 15% of them seen only once. V is TRBV3-1 and J is TRBJ2-5, with a possible D match to TRBD1 (6 bases). The sequence derives from an adult who was a healthcare worker with PCR-confirmed SARS-CoV-2 infection or an uninfected control (not recorded which). The sequences come from whole blood, collected at baseline. The CDR3 loop reads CASSHEGQSQETQYF. The CDR3, as DNA: TGTGCCAGCAGCCATGAGGGACAATCCCAAGAGACCCAGTACTTC.